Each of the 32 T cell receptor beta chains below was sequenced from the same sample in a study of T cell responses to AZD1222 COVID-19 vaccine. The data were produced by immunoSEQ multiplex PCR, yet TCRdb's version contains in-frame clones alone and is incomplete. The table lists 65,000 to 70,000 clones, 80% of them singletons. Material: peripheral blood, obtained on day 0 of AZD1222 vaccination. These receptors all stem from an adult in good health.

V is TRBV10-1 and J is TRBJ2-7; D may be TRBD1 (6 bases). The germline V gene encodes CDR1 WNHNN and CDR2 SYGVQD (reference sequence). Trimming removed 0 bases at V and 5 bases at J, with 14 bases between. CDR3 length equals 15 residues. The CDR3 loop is CASSESGAIGDEQYF. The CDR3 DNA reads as TGCGCCAGCAGTGAGTCGGGGGCTATAGGGGACGAGCAGTACTTC.

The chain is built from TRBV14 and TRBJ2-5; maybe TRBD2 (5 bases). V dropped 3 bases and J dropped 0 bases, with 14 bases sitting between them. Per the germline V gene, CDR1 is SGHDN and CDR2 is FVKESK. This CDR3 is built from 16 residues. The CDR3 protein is CASSQFIRSDQETQYF. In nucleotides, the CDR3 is TGTGCCAGCAGCCAGTTTATTCGTAGCGACCAAGAGACCCAGTACTTC.

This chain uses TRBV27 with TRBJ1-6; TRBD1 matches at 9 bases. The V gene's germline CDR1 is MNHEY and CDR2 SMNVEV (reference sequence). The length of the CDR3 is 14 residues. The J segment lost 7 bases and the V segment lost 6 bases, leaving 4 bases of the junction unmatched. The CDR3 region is CASRPGQGNSPLHF. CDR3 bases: TGTGCCAGCAGGCCGGGACAGGGAAATTCACCCCTCCACTTT.

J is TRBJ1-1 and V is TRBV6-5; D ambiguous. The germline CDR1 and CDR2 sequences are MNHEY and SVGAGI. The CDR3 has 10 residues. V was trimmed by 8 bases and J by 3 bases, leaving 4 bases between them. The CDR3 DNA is TGTGCCAGCGGAGACACTGAAGCTTTCTTT. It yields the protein CASGDTEAFF.

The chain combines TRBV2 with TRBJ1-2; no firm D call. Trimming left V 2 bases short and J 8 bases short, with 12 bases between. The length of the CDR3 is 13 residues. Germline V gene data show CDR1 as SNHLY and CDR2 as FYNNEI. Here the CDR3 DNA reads TGTGCCAGCAGTGAAATGGCCAGTAGCGGCTACACCTTC. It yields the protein CASSEMASSGYTF.

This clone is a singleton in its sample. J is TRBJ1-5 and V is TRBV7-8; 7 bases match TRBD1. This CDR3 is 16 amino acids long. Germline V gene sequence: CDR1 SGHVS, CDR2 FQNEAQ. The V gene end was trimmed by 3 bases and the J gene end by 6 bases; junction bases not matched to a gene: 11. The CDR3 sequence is CASSFAGPGTAQPQHF. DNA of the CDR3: TGTGCCAGCAGCTTTGCAGGCCCAGGGACAGCTCAGCCCCAGCATTTT.

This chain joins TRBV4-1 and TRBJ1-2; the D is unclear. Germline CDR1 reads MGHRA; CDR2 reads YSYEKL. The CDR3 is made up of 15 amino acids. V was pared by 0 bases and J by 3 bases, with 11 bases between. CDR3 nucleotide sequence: TGCGCCAGCAGCCAAGAAGACGGGCCCCACTATGGCTACACCTTC. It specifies CASSQEDGPHYGYTF.

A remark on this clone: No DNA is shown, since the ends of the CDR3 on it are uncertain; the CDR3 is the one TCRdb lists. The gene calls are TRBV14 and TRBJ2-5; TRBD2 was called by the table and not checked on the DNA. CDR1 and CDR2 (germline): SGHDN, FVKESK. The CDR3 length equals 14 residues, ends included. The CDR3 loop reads CASSQVAGGARPYF.

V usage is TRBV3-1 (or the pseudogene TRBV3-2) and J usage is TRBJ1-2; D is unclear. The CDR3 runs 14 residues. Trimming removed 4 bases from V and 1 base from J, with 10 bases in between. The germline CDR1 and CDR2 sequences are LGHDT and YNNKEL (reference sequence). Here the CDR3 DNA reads TGTGCCAGCAGCCGGAGCGATGGTAACTATGGCTACACCTTC. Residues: CASSRSDGNYGYTF.

The DNA for the CDR3 is TGTGCCAGCACCAATTGGGACAGGGGAGTTACTGAGCAGTTCTTC. As protein: CASTNWDRGVTEQFF. The V and J genes are TRBV7-9 and TRBJ2-1; 10 bases fit TRBD1. The CDR3 is 15 amino acids. The trim removed 7 bases at V and 9 bases at J, leaving 12 bases unmatched. Per germline, CDR1 SEHNR and CDR2 FQNEAQ (reference sequence).

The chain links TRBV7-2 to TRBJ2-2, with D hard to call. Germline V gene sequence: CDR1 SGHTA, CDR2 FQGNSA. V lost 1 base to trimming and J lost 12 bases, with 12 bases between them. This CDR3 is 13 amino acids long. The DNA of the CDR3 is TGTGCCAGCAGCTTAGGTGCTATCCCGCAGCTGTTTTTT. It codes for CASSLGAIPQLFF.

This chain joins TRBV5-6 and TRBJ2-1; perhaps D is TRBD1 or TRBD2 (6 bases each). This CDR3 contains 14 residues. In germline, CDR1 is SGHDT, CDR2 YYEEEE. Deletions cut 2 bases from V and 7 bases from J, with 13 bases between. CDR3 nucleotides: TGTGCCAGCAGCTTAAGGGGGGTGGAAAATGAGCAGTTCTTC. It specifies CASSLRGVENEQFF.

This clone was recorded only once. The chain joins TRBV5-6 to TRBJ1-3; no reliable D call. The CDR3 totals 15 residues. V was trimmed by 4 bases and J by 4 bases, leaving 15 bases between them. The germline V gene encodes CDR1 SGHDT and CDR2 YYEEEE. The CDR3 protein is CASSRTWGSGNTIYF. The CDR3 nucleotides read TGTGCCAGCAGCCGAACATGGGGTTCCGGAAACACCATATATTTT.

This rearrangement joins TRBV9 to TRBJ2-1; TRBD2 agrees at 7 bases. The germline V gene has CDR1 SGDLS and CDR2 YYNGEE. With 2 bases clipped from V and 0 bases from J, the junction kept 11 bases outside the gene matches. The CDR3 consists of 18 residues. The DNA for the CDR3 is TGTGCCAGCAGCGTTTCTGGGCTAGCGGTACGCTCCTACAATGAGCAGTTCTTC. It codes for CASSVSGLAVRSYNEQFF.

This chain's CDR3 is CAWSGGTGYQPQHF. CDR3 sequence (DNA): TGTGCCTGGAGTGGAGGGACAGGGTATCAGCCCCAGCATTTT. The chain combines TRBV30 with TRBJ1-5, with 9 bases identical to TRBD1. The CDR3 spans 14 residues. V shed 1 base and J 5 bases; nucleotides not matched to a gene: 3. Germline V gene lookup returns CDR1 GTSNPN and CDR2 SVGIG (reference sequence). The full variable domain, rest sourced from reference TRBV30 and TRBJ1-5, is SQTIHQWPATLVQPVGSPLSLECTVEGTSNPNLYWYRQAAGRGLQLLFYSVGIGQISSEVPQNLSASRPQDRQFILSSKKLLLSDSGFYLCAWSGGTGYQPQHFGDGTRLSIL.

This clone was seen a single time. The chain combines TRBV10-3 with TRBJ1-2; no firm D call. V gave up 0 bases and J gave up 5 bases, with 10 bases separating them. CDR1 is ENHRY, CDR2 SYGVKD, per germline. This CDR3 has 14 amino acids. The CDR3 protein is CAISESTGRYGYTF. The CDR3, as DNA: TGTGCCATCAGTGAGTCGACGGGAAGGTATGGCTACACCTTC.

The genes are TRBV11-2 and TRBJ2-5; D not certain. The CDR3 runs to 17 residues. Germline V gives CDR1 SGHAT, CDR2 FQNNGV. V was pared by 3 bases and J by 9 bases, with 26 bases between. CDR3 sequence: CASSFGNSRNNHLAQYF. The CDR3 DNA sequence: TGTGCCAGCAGCTTCGGCAACTCCAGAAATAACCATCTGGCCCAGTACTTC.

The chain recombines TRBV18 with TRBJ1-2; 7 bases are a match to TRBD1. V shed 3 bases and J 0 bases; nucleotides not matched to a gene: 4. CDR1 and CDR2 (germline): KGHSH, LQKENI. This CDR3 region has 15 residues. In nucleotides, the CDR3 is TGTGCCAGCTCACCCGGACAGGTAGCTAACTATGGCTACACCTTC. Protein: CASSPGQVANYGYTF.

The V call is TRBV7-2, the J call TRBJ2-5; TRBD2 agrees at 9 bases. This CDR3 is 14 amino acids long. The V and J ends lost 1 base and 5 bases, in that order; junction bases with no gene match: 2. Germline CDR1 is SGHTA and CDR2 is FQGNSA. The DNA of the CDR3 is TGTGCCAGCAGCTTAGTTGCGGGGGGGGAGACCCAGTACTTC. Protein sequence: CASSLVAGGETQYF.

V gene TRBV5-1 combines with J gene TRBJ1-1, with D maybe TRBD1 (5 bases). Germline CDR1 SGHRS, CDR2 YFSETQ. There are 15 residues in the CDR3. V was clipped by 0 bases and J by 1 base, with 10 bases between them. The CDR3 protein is CASSLDTGRNTEAFF. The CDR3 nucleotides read TGCGCCAGCAGCTTGGATACGGGGCGGAACACTGAAGCTTTCTTT.

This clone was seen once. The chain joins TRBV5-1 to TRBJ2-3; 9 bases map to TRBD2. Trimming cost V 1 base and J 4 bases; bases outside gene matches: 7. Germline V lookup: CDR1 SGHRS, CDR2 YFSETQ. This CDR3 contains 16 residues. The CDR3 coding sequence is TGCGCCAGCAGCTTGATTGGGCGGGGGGGCCCAGATACGCAGTATTTT. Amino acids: CASSLIGRGGPDTQYF.

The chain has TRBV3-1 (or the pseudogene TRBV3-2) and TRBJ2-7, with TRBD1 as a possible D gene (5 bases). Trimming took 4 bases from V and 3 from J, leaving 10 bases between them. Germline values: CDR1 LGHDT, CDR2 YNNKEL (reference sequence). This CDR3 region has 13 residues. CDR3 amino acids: CASSLAQGYEQYF. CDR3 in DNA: TGTGCCAGCAGCCTGGCGCAGGGCTACGAGCAGTACTTC.

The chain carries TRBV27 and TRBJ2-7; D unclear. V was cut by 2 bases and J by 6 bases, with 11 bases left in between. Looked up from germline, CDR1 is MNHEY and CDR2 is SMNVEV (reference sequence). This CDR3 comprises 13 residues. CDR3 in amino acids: CASSLIGFGEQYF. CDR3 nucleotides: TGTGCCAGCAGTTTAATTGGCTTCGGCGAGCAGTACTTC.

Here the CDR3 reads CASSYVAGGPETQYF. As DNA, the CDR3 is TGTGCCAGCAGTTACGTGGCGGGGGGGCCTGAGACCCAGTACTTC. V is TRBV6-5 and J is TRBJ2-5, with TRBD2 matching 9 bases. The J segment lost 5 bases and the V segment lost 2 bases, leaving 6 bases of the junction unmatched. CDR3 length equals 15 residues. Germline CDR1 is MNHEY and CDR2 is SVGAGI.

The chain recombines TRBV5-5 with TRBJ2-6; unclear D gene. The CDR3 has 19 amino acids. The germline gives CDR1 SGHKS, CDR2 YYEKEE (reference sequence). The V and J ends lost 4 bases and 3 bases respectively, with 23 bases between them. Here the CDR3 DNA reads TGTGCCAGCAGCCGGTCTGAAGGGCTAGTGAGGTTTGGGGCCAACGTCCTGACTTTC. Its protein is CASSRSEGLVRFGANVLTF.

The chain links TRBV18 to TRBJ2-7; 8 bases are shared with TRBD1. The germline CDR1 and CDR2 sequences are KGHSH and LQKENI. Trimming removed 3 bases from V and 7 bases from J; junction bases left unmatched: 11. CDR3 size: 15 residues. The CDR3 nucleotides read TGTGCCAGCTCACCCAAAGACAGGGGCCTGTGGGAGCAGTACTTC. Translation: CASSPKDRGLWEQYF.

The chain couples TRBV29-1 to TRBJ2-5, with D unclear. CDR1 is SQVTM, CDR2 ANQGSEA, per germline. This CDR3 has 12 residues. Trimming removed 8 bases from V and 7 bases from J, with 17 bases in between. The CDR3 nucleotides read TGCAGCATCGACCCTTCTAGAGGGACCCAGTACTTC. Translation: CSIDPSRGTQYF. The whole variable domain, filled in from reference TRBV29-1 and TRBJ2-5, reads SAVISQKPSRDICQRGTSLTIQCQVDSQVTMMFWYRQQPGQSLTLIATANQGSEATYESGFVIDKFPISRPNLTFSTLTVSNMSPEDSSIYLCSIDPSRGTQYFGPGTRLLVL.

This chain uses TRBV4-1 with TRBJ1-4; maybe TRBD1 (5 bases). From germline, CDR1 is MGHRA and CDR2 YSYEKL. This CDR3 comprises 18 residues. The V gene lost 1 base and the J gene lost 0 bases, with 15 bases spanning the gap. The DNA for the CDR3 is TGCGCCAGCAGCCAAGCTGTAGGACACCTCGCAACTAATGAAAAACTGTTTTTT. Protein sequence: CASSQAVGHLATNEKLFF.

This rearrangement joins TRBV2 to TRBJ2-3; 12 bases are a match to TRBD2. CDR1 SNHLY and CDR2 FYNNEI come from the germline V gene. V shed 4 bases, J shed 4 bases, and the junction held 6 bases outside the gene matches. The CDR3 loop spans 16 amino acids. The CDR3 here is CASSGASGGASDTQYF. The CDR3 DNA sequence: TGTGCCAGCAGTGGGGCTAGCGGGGGGGCATCAGATACGCAGTATTTT.

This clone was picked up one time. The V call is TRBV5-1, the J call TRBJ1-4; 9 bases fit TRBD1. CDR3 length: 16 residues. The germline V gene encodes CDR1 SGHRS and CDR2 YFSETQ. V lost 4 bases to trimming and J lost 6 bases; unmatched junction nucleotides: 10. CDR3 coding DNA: TGCGCCAGCAGCCAGACCGAACAGGGGGCGGATGAAAAACTGTTTTTT. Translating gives CASSQTEQGADEKLFF.

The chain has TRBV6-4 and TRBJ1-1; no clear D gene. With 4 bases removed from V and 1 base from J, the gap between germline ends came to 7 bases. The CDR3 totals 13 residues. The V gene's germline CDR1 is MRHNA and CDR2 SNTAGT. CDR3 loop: CASSVRRNTEAFF. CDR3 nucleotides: TGTGCCAGCAGTGTCAGGAGGAACACTGAAGCTTTCTTT.

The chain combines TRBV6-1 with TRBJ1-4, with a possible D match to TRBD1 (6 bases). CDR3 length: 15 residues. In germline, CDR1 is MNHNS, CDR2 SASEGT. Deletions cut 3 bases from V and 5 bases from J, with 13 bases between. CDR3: CASSDPGQPNEKLFF. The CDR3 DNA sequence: TGTGCCAGCAGTGACCCGGGACAACCCAATGAAAAACTGTTTTTT.